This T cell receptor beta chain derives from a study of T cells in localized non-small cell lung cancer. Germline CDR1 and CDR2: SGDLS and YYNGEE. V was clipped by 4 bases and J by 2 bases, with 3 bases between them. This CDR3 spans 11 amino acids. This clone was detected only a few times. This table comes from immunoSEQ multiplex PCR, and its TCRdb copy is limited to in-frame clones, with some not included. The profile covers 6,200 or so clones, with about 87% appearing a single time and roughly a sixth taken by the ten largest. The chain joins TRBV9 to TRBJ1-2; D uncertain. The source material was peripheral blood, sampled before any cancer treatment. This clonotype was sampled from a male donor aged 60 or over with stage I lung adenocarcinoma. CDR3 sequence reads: CASSINYGYTF. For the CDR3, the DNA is TGTGCCAGCAGCATAAACTATGGCTACACCTTC. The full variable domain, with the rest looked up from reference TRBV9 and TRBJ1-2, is DSGVTQTPKHLITATGQRVTLRCSPRSGDLSVYWYQQSLDQGLQFLIQYYNGEERAKGNILERFSAQQFPDLHSELNLSSLELGDSALYFCASSINYGYTFGSGTRLTVV.